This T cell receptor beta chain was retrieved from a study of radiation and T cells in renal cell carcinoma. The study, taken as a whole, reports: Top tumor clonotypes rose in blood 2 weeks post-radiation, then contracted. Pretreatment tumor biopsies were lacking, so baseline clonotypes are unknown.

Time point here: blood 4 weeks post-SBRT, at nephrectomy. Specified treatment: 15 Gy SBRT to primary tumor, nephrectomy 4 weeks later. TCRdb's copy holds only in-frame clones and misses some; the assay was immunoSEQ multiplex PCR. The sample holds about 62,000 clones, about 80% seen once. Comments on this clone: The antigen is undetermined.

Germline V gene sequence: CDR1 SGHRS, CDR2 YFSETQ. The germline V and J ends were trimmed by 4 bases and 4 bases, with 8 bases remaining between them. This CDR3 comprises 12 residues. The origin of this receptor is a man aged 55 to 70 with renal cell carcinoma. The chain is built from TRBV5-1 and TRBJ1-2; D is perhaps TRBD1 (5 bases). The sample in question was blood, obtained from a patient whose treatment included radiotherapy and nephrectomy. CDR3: CASSLDSYGYTF. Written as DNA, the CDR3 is TGCGCCAGCAGCCTCGACAGCTATGGCTACACCTTC.